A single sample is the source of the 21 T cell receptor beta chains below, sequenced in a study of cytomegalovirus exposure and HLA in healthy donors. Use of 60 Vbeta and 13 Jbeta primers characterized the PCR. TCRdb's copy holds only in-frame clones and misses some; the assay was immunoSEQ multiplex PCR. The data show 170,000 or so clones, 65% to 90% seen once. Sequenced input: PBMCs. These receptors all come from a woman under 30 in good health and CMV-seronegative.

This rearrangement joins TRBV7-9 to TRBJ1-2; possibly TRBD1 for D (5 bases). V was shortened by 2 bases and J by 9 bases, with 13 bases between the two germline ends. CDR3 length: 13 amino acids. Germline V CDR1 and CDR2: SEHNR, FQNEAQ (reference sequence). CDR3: CASSLITGRCYTF. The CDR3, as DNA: TGTGCCAGCAGCTTAATTACAGGTAGATGCTACACCTTC.

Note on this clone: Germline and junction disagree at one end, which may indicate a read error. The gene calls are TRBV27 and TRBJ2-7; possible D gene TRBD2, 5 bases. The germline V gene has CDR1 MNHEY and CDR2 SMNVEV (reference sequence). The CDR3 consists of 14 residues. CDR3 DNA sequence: TGTGCCAGCAGTCTATCACGACTCCGGGGAGAGCAGTACTTC. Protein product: CASSLSRLRGEQYF.

The CDR3 DNA sequence: TGTGCCAGCAGTTACCGGAGACAGGGGGGCTATGGCTACACCTTC. It encodes CASSYRRQGGYGYTF. This chain joins TRBV6-5 and TRBJ1-2; 9 nucleotides align to TRBD1. The CDR3 is 15 residues long. The V and J ends lost 2 bases and 4 bases, in that order; junction bases with no gene match: 5. The germline gives CDR1 MNHEY, CDR2 SVGAGI.

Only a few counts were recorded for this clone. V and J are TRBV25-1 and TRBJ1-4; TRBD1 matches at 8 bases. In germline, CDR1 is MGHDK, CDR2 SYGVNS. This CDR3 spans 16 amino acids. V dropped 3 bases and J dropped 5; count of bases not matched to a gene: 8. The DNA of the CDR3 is TGTGCCAGCAGTGACGGGGCGGGACAGGAGAATGAAAAACTGTTTTTT. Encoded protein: CASSDGAGQENEKLFF.

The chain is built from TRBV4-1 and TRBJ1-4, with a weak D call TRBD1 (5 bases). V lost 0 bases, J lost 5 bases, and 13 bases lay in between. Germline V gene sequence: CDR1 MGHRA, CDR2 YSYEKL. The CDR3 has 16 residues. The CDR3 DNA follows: TGCGCCAGCAGCCAAGATTTTCCGGGGGACAATGAAAAACTGTTTTTT. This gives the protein CASSQDFPGDNEKLFF.

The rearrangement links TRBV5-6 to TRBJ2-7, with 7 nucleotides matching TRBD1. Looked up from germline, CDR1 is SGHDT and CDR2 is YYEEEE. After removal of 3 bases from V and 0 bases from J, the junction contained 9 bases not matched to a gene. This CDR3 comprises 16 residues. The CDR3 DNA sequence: TGTGCCAGCAGCTCATGGACAGGCATTACCTCCTACGAGCAGTACTTC. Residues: CASSSWTGITSYEQYF.

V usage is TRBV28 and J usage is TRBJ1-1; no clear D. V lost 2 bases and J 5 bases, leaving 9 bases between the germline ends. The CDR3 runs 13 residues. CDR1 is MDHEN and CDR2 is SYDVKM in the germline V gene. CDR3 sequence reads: CASSLGLGTEAFF. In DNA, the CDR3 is TGTGCCAGCAGTTTAGGACTTGGGACTGAAGCTTTCTTT.

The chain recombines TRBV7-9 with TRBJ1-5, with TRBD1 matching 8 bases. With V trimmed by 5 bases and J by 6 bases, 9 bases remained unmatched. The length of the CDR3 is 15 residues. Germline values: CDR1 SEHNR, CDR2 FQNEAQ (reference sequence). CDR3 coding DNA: TGTGCCAGCAGCCTATCGCAGGGGGCTGGTCAGCCCCAGCATTTT. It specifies CASSLSQGAGQPQHF.

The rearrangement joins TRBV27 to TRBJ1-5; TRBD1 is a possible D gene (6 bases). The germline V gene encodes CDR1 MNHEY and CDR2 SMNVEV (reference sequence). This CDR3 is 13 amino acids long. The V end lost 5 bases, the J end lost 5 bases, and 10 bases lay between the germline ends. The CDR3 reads CASSQQGHQPQHF. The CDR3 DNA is TGTGCCAGCAGTCAACAGGGTCATCAGCCCCAGCATTTT.

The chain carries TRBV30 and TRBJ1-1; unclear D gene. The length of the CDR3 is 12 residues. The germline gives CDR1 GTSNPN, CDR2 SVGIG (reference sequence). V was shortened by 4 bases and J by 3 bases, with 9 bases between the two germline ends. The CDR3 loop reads CAWKRHHTEAFF. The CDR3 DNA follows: TGTGCCTGGAAGCGTCACCACACTGAAGCTTTCTTT. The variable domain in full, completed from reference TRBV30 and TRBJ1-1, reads SQTIHQWPATLVQPVGSPLSLECTVEGTSNPNLYWYRQAAGRGLQLLFYSVGIGQISSEVPQNLSASRPQDRQFILSSKKLLLSDSGFYLCAWKRHHTEAFFGQGTRLTVV.

The CDR3 region is CASSSRTSGRADEQFF. CDR3 bases: TGCGCCAGCAGCTCCCGGACTAGCGGGAGGGCCGATGAGCAGTTCTTC. This sequence joins TRBV5-1 and TRBJ2-1; 15 bases map to TRBD2. There are 16 residues in the CDR3. The J segment lost 8 bases and the V segment lost 3 bases, leaving 6 bases of the junction unmatched. The V gene's germline CDR1 is SGHRS and CDR2 YFSETQ. Complete variable domain (other parts from reference TRBV5-1 and TRBJ2-1): KAGVTQTPRYLIKTRGQQVTLSCSPISGHRSVSWYQQTPGQGLQFLFEYFSETQRNKGNFPGRFSGRQFSNSRSEMNVSTLELGDSALYLCASSSRTSGRADEQFFGPGTRLTVL.

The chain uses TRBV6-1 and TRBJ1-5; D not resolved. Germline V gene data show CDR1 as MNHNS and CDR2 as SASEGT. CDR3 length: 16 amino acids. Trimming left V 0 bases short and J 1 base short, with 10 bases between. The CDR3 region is CASSEAGGESNQPQHF. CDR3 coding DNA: TGTGCCAGCAGTGAAGCGGGCGGGGAGAGCAATCAGCCCCAGCATTTT.

CDR3 in amino acids: CASSMKQGSGANVLTF. As DNA, the CDR3 is TGCGCCAGCAGCATGAAACAGGGGAGTGGGGCCAACGTCCTGACTTTC. The rearrangement uses TRBV5-1 and TRBJ2-6; 7 bases are a match to TRBD1. V shed 4 bases, J shed 3 bases, and the junction held 7 bases outside the gene matches. The CDR3 is 16 amino acids. Germline lookup yields CDR1 SGHRS and CDR2 YFSETQ.

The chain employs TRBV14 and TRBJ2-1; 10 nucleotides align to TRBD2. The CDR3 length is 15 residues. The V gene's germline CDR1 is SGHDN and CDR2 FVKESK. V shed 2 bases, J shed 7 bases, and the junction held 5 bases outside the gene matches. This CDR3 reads CASSQSGRGLNEQFF. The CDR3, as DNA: TGTGCCAGCAGCCAAAGCGGGAGGGGATTGAATGAGCAGTTCTTC.

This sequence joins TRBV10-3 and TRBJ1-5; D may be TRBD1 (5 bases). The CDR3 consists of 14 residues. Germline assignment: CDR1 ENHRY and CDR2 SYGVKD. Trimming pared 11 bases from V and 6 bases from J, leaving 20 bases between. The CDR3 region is CASQGRDWSQPQHF. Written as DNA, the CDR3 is TGTGCCTCTCAAGGCAGGGACTGGAGTCAGCCCCAGCATTTT.

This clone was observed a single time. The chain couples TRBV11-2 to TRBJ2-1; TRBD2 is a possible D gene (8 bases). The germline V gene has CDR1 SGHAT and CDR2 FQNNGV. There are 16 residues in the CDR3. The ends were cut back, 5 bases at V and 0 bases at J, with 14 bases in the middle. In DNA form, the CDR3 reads TGTGCCAGCAGCCGGGGGGGACAGATCTCCTACAATGAGCAGTTCTTC. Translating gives CASSRGGQISYNEQFF. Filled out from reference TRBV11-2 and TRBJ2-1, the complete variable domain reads EAGVAQSPRYKIIEKRQSVAFWCNPISGHATLYWYQQILGQGPKLLIQFQNNGVVDDSQLPKDRFSAERLKGVDSTLKIQPAKLEDSAVYLCASSRGGQISYNEQFFGPGTRLTVL.

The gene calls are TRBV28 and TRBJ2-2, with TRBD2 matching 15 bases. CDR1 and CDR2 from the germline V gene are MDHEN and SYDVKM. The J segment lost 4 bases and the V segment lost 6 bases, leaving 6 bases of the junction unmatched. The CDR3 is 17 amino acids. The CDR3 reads CASSGGTSGRLTGELFF. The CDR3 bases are TGTGCCAGCAGCGGTGGGACTAGCGGGAGGCTCACCGGGGAGCTGTTTTTT.

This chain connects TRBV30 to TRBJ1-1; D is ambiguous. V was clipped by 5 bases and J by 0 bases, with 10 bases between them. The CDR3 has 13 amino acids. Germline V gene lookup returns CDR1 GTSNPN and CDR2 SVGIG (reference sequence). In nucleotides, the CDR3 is TGTGCCTGGGGGGAGAAGATGAACACTGAAGCTTTCTTT. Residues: CAWGEKMNTEAFF.

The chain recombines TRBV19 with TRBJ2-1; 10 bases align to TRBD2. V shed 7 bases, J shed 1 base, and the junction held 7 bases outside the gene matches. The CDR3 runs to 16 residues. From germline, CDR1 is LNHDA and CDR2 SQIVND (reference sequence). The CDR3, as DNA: TGTGCCAGTACCAATTGGACTAGCGGATCCTACAATGAGCAGTTCTTC. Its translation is CASTNWTSGSYNEQFF.

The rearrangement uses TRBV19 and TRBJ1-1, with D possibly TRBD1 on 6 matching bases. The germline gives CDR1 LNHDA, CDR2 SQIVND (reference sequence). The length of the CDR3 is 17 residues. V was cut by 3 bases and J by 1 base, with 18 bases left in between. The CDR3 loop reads CASSIGQGPPPNTEAFF. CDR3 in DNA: TGTGCCAGTAGTATCGGGCAGGGGCCTCCTCCGAACACTGAAGCTTTCTTT.

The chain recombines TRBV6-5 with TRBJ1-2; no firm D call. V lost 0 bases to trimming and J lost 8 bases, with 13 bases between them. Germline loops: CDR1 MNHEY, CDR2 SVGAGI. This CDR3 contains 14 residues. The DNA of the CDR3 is TGTGCCAGCAGTTACTCAATAGGTTCGGGAGGCTACACCTTC. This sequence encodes CASSYSIGSGGYTF.